Given below is one TCR beta chain in context. What it recognizes is unknown. There are 14 residues in the CDR3. Germline lookup yields CDR1 MDHEN and CDR2 SYDVKM. V gave up 5 bases and J gave up 3 bases, with 14 bases separating them. Using immunoSEQ multiplex PCR, the repertoire was profiled, and TCRdb retains in-frame clones only, with some absent. The sample contains about 130,000 clones, about 80% of which appear only once. The data were obtained in a study of T cell responses to AZD1222 COVID-19 vaccine. As for the study in general: Investigators merged groups given second doses at roughly 4 or roughly 12 weeks.

Notes on the study in general: Clonal diversity was possibly underestimated; the donors were predominantly white British and more often female. Just a handful of AZD1222 recipients were seropositive at baseline. Without day 14 samples, only post-peak T cell repertoires were studied.

The chain is built from TRBV28 and TRBJ2-7; D uncertain. The sequencing used peripheral blood, collected on day 0 of AZD1222 vaccination. The source of this sequence is an adult in good health. The CDR3 sequence is CASSPSLTRYEQYF. DNA for the CDR3: TGTGCCAGCAGTCCTTCACTGACTCGCTACGAGCAGTACTTC.